Listed below are T cell receptor beta chains from one sample, sequenced in a study of blood T cells in healthy people across ages. TCRdb used MiXCR to reprocess the 5' RACE reads, holding one entry per CDR3 protein. The table records about 800,000 distinct CDR3 sequences, more than 35% of them present only once. Sequencing was performed on blood. The source is an elderly man in good health. Each CDR3 is given with its conserved first and last residue. The D gene is left open where the match is weak. Expanded clones are given a class, and other clones once, few, many or no size at all.

>few|TRBJ2-6|TRBV20-1|TRBD1
CSARTGRRGANVLTF
>-|TRBJ2-2|TRBV12-3/TRBV12-4|TRBD2
CASNQSGRETGELFF
>-|TRBJ2-7|TRBV28|TRBD1
CASSAPGDRASYEQYF
>few|TRBJ2-2|TRBV5-5|-
CASSGRQNTGELFF
>-|TRBJ2-1|TRBV12-3/TRBV12-4|TRBD2
CASSWGTSGGALSSQFF
>once|TRBJ2-2|TRBV27|TRBD2
CASGAIGTRAGELFF
>few|TRBJ2-1|TRBV7-8|TRBD1
CASSRLTGGAAHEQFF
>few|TRBJ2-3|TRBV20-1|-
CSASVESTDTQYF
>-|TRBJ2-6|TRBV29-1|-
CSVEDPARTGVLTF
>-|-|TRBV29-1|TRBD1
CSVMNRDRTYNEQYF
>few|TRBJ2-7|TRBV29-1|TRBD2
CSATSGSYHEQYF
>-|TRBJ2-5|TRBV7-3|-
CASSPGGVETQYF
>many|TRBJ2-3|TRBV5-1|-
CASSFSESTDTQYF
>many|TRBJ2-1|TRBV6-1|-
CASSVGTVQSEQFF
>-|TRBJ2-3|TRBV10-3|-
CAISDPRPGADTQYF
>many|TRBJ2-1|TRBV7-2|-
CASRQQSSYNEQFF
>once|TRBJ1-6|TRBV14|TRBD1
CASSVSWDRGNSPLHF
>many|TRBJ2-1|TRBV3-1|-
CASSPSGGSLNNEQFF
>-|TRBJ1-2|TRBV6-5|TRBD1
CASRRTGEGYTF
>-|TRBJ2-1|TRBV7-2|TRBD2
CASSLISGDNEQFF
>many|TRBJ2-1|TRBV11-1|TRBD1
CASSRGQYGEQFF
>-|TRBJ2-1|TRBV15|TRBD2
CATSRELAGIYNEQFF
>-|TRBJ2-1|TRBV20-1|-
CSAIRAGGPLNEQFF
>-|TRBJ2-5|TRBV2|-
CASSKLVQEETQYF
>-|TRBJ2-1|TRBV25-1|-
CASMHSGTIYNERFF
>many|-|TRBV12-3/TRBV12-4|-
CASRYAGAYEQYF